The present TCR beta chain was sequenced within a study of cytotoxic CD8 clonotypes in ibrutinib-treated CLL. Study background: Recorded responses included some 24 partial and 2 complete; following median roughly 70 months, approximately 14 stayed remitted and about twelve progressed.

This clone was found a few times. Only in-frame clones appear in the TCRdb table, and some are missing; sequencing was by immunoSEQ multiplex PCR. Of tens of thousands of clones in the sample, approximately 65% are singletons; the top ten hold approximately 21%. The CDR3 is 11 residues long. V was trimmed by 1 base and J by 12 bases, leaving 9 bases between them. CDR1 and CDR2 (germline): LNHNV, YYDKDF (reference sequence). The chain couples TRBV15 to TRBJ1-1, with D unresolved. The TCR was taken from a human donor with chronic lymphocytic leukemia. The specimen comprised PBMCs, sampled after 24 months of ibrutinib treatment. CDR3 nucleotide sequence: TGTGCCACCAGCAGAGGGGTGGTGCCTTTCTTT. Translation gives CATSRGVVPFF.